The entry below gives a single TCR beta chain sequence along with its context. Its antigen is not identified. The data were obtained in a study of shared clonotypes between healthy human individuals. Study results and caveats: Sharing across a handful of donors was seen in around 5% of naive CD4 clonotypes. Some clonotypes were shared by all four sorted-subset donors, while others were not shared. The non-shared ones had lower generation probabilities than the shared ones. Larger estimated richness was generally seen in naive subsets than in memory subsets.

Over several immunoSEQ plates, each subset's genomic DNA was distributed in even portions. The assay was immunoSEQ multiplex PCR, and TCRdb's table has in-frame clones only and misses some. The sample includes about 700,000 clones, 92% seen only once; the top ten take approximately 24%. As defined, naive CD8 cells were CD45RO-negative and positively selected for CCR7, with terminally differentiated effector memory CD45RA+ cells excluded. Material: naive CD8+ T cells sorted from blood. This receptor was taken from a man in his thirties or forties in good health.

The CDR3 spells CASSDGRVSYNEQFF. The CDR3 DNA follows: TGCGCCAGCAGTGACGGACGGGTATCCTACAATGAGCAGTTCTTC. The rearrangement uses TRBV10-2 and TRBJ2-1; no clear D. The CDR3 covers 15 residues. V gave up 3 bases and J gave up 1 base, with 10 bases separating them. Germline V CDR1 and CDR2: WSHSY, SAAADI.